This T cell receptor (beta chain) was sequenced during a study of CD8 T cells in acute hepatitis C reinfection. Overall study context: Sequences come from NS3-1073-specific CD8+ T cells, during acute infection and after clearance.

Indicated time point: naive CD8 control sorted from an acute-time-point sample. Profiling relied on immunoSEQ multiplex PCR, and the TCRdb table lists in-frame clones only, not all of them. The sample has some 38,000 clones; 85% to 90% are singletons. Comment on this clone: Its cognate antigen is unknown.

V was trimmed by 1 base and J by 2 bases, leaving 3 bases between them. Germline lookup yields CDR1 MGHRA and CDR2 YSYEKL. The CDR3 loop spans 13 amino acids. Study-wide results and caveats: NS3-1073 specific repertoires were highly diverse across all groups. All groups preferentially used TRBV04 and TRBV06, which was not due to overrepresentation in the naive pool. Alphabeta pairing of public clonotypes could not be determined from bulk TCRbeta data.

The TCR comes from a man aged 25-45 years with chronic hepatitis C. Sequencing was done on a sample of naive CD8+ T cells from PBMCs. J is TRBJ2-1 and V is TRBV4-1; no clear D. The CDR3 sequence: CASSQGTYNEQFF. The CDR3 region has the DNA TGCGCCAGCAGCCAAGGAACCTACAATGAGCAGTTCTTC.